This T cell receptor (beta chain) was recovered during a study of metastatic and nonmetastatic thyroid tumors. Background on the study: Where malignant and benign thyroid patients were concerned, repertoires were compared across blood and tumor or nodule tissue.

Germline CDR1 MNHNS, CDR2 SASEGT. The CDR3 has 14 residues. With 5 bases clipped from V and 4 bases from J, the junction kept 1 base outside the gene matches. Among the patients, none had received any treatment before thyroid surgery. TCRdb used MiXCR to call clones anew from the PCR reads. The data hold tens of thousands of clones, with about 32% observed a single time. The sequence was obtained from a female donor with papillary thyroid cancer or a benign thyroid nodule (not recorded which). Some clones in this sample may be carry-over from other donors' samples. The sample was tumor tissue. This chain joins TRBV6-1 and TRBJ2-2; 10 nucleotides line up with TRBD2. CDR3 protein: CASSRTSGTGELFF. In nucleotides, the CDR3 is TGTGCCAGCAGTAGGACTAGCGGCACCGGGGAGCTGTTTTTT.